The T cell receptor beta chain described here comes from a study of shared clonotypes between healthy human individuals. The CDR3 has 15 residues. Germline-derived CDR1 and CDR2 are SGDLS and YYNGEE. The V gene end was trimmed by 0 bases and the J gene end by 3 bases; junction bases not matched to a gene: 3. Sequenced by immunoSEQ multiplex PCR; TCRdb stores in-frame clones only, minus some. The sample records about 500,000 clones, more than 70% being singletons. This clonotype was obtained from a woman aged 40-49 years in good health. Some clones in this sample may be carry-over from other donors' samples. Sequenced input: PBMCs. The chain joins TRBV9 to TRBJ2-1; TRBD2 matches 7 bases. CDR3 region: CASSVDGLVYNEQFF. CDR3 nucleotide sequence: TGTGCCAGCAGCGTAGACGGACTAGTCTACAATGAGCAGTTCTTC.